This T cell receptor beta chain was sequenced during a study of T cell changes during pregnancy in multiple sclerosis (dated by TCRdb to the late 2010s). For context, the study as a whole: The study looked at changes in the T cell repertoire across pregnancy in women with multiple sclerosis.

As regards this clone: The specificity of this receptor is unknown. One base away there is no much larger clone; base qualities are not given.

V and J are truncated by 5 bases and 9 bases respectively, leaving an intervening sequence of 17 bases. For CDR1 and CDR2, the germline V gene lists SGHVS and FQNEAQ. Spanning cysteine to phenylalanine, the CDR3 consists of 13 amino acids. Only CDR3 DNA remains: 39 bases, in frame from the first base. The library was prepared using the immunoSEQ multiplex PCR assay. TCRdb holds this immuneACCESS table with in-frame rearrangements only. Some clones are missing; in checked studies, unresolved V genes explain under half, and the rest has no known cause. The sample table lists around 72,000 clones, 85% to 95% of them with a count of one. The ten most abundant clones make up around 0.41% of the sample.

This receptor chain uses TRBV7-8 and TRBJ2-7; TRBD1 is possibly the D segment (5 matching bases). This specimen consisted of CD4+ T cells from peripheral blood mononuclear cells, obtained before pregnancy. This sequence originates from a female donor with multiple sclerosis, enrolled in a pregnancy study. The CDR3 protein: CASSTRQNVAQYF. The sequenced DNA: TGTGCCAGCAGCACCCGACAGAACGTTGCGCAGTACTTC.